These 2 T cell receptor beta chains were all obtained from the same sample, sequenced in a study of T cells expressing NK-cell markers. TCRdb re-called the 5' RACE reads; one entry per CDR3 protein, DNA not given. The repertoire table contains 250,000 to 300,000 distinct CDR3 sequences. Sequences were obtained from blood T cells: a sorted CD56 or NKG2C T cell subset, CD4+ or CD8+ T cells, or bulk PBMC T cells (not recorded which). These receptors were obtained from a woman between 18 and 75 years old in good health.

The V and J genes are TRBV20-1 and TRBJ2-1. Germline V lookup: CDR1 DFQATT, CDR2 SNEGSKA (reference sequence). CDR3 length equals 12 residues. CDR3 protein: CSASHTGNEQFF.

This chain connects TRBV11-1 to TRBJ2-7; TCRdb's assignment of TRBD1 cannot be checked, as there is no DNA. The CDR3 runs to 12 residues. Germline lookup yields CDR1 SGHAT and CDR2 FQDESV (reference sequence). This chain's CDR3 is CASSRQVYEQYF.